This entry lists 18 T cell receptor beta chains sequenced from one sample in a study of T cell repertoires in cytomegalovirus infection. These receptors' targets are unknown. TCRdb redid the calling of the reads with MiXCR, one entry per CDR3 protein. The sample gives about 770,000 distinct CDR3 sequences, around 29% of which show up once; around 13% is in the top ten. The material was cultured CD8+ T cells from PBMCs, obtained from culture after CMV antigen stimulation. These receptors all stem from a human donor in good health (CMV status not recorded). Some clones in this sample may be carry-over from other donors' samples.

This chain uses TRBV12-5 with TRBJ1-2; maybe TRBD1 (6 bases). The germline gives CDR1 LGHNT, CDR2 FRNRAP. V was clipped by 2 bases and J by 3 bases, with 16 bases between them. This CDR3 has 16 amino acids. This chain's CDR3 is CASGLSRGHPDYGYTF. The CDR3 DNA sequence: TGTGCTAGTGGTTTGTCCAGGGGACACCCTGACTATGGCTACACCTTC.

This clonotype was counted between two and nine times. The chain links TRBV10-3 to TRBJ1-2; 9 bases line up with TRBD1. Germline-derived CDR1 and CDR2 are ENHRY and SYGVKD. V dropped 2 bases and J dropped 0; count of bases not matched to a gene: 7. This CDR3 comprises 17 residues. The CDR3 DNA reads as TGTGCCATCAGTGAGGGGAGGGACAGGGACCCTAACTATGGCTACACCTTC. Its protein product is CAISEGRDRDPNYGYTF.

V and J are TRBV6-6 and TRBJ2-1, with 9 bases that match TRBD1. The CDR3 has 17 residues. Losses at the gene ends were 4 bases for V and 5 bases for J; bases not matched to a gene: 12. Germline V CDR1 and CDR2: MNHNY, SVGAGI (reference sequence). The CDR3 here is CASSLQGPGQGDNEQFF. In nucleotides, the CDR3 is TGTGCCAGCAGTTTGCAGGGTCCGGGACAGGGTGACAATGAGCAGTTCTTC.

CDR3 bases: TGCGCCAGCAGCCAAGGTCCGGGGGCCGGTTTAGCCAAAAACATTCAGTACTTC. This encodes CASSQGPGAGLAKNIQYF. The V and J genes are TRBV4-1 and TRBJ2-4; either TRBD1 or TRBD2 may fit D (6 bases each). CDR1 is MGHRA, CDR2 YSYEKL, per germline. V lost 1 base, J lost 0 bases, and 16 bases lay in between. The CDR3 sequence is 18 residues long.

A few counts support this clonotype. The chain joins TRBV6-2 or TRBV6-3 to TRBJ1-4; D is perhaps TRBD1 (5 bases). Germline V lookup: CDR1 MNHEY, CDR2 SVGEGT. The CDR3 runs 16 residues. V dropped 0 bases and J dropped 2 bases, with 10 bases sitting between them. CDR3 sequence reads: CASSYSIAGTNEKLFF. The DNA of the CDR3 is TGTGCCAGCAGTTACTCGATCGCAGGGACTAATGAAAAACTGTTTTTT.

The chain combines TRBV14 with TRBJ2-2, with D maybe TRBD1 (5 bases). This CDR3 region has 15 residues. CDR1 and CDR2 from the germline V gene are SGHDN and FVKESK. The V and J ends lost 1 base and 2 bases respectively, with 8 bases between them. This chain's CDR3 is CASSQVRGNTGELFF. CDR3 nucleotides: TGTGCCAGCAGCCAAGTAAGGGGCAACACCGGGGAGCTGTTTTTT.

This clonotype has at least ten counts. The chain recombines TRBV12-3 or TRBV12-4 with TRBJ2-1, with D possibly TRBD2 on 6 matching bases. The CDR3 length is 13 residues. The V and J ends lost 0 bases and 7 bases respectively, with 7 bases between them. The DNA of the CDR3 is TGTGCCAGCAGTTTAGCGGGGGGAAATGAGCAGTTCTTC. This encodes CASSLAGGNEQFF.

This clonotype has a count of ten or more. The chain has TRBV10-3 and TRBJ2-7; TRBD1 matches at 8 bases. Losses at the gene ends were 6 bases for V and 7 bases for J; bases not matched to a gene: 14. The CDR3 runs to 15 residues. Germline values: CDR1 ENHRY, CDR2 SYGVKD. The CDR3 DNA follows: TGTGCCATCAGGACAGGGGTTACAGCGGATGAGGAGCAGTACTTC. Protein: CAIRTGVTADEEQYF.

Only a few counts were recorded for this clonotype. The chain links TRBV5-4 to TRBJ2-1; the match to TRBD2 covers 7 bases. The length of the CDR3 is 15 residues. From germline, CDR1 is SGHNT and CDR2 YYREEE (reference sequence). V lost 2 bases and J lost 5; bases outside the gene matches: 7. DNA for the CDR3: TGTGCCAGCAGCTTAGGGCCTAGCGGTAACAATGAGCAGTTCTTC. Its protein product is CASSLGPSGNNEQFF. Full variable domain (rest looked up from reference TRBV5-4 and TRBJ2-1): ETGVTQSPTHLIKTRGQQVTLRCSSQSGHNTVSWYQQALGQGPQFIFQYYREEENGRGNFPPRFSGLQFPNYSSELNVNALELDDSALYLCASSLGPSGNNEQFFGPGTRLTVL.

The chain links TRBV6-1 to TRBJ2-3, with 9 bases aligning to TRBD1. The CDR3 is made up of 16 amino acids. Per the germline V gene, CDR1 is MNHNS and CDR2 is SASEGT. V shed 7 bases and J 7 bases; nucleotides not matched to a gene: 15. CDR3 loop: CASNSNPGQGTNTQYF. The DNA of the CDR3 is TGTGCCAGCAACTCTAACCCGGGACAGGGTACAAATACGCAGTATTTT.

This clonotype has a handful of counts. CDR3 loop: CASSPRLGNTGELFF. The CDR3 coding sequence is TGTGCCAGCAGCCCCCGGCTGGGGAATACCGGGGAGCTGTTTTTT. The J gene is TRBJ2-2, the V gene TRBV7-6; no definite D call. This CDR3 spans 15 amino acids. Trimming cost V 5 bases and J 5 bases, with 15 bases left between them. Germline V lookup: CDR1 SGHVS, CDR2 FNYEAQ.

The V gene is TRBV7-4, the J gene TRBJ2-7; possible D gene TRBD1, 6 bases. The germline V and J ends were trimmed by 5 bases and 6 bases, with 11 bases remaining between them. From germline, CDR1 is SGHVT and CDR2 SQSDAQ. The CDR3 has 12 amino acids. The DNA for the CDR3 is TGTGCCAGCAGCCTCACAGGGCTCGAGCAGTACGTC. It yields the protein CASSLTGLEQYV.

The table lists this clonotype with a few counts. The J gene is TRBJ1-5, the V gene TRBV13, with 7 nucleotides matching TRBD1. The V segment lost 3 bases and the J segment 5 bases; nucleotides outside the gene matches: 7. The CDR3 contains 15 residues. Germline V lookup: CDR1 PRHDT, CDR2 FYEKMQ (reference sequence). The CDR3 spells CASSLSPRGDQPQHF. DNA of the CDR3: TGTGCCAGCAGCTTGTCCCCCAGGGGGGATCAGCCCCAGCATTTT.

The chain carries TRBV27 and TRBJ2-3; 9 bases are a match to TRBD2. With 2 bases clipped from V and 6 bases from J, the junction kept 6 bases outside the gene matches. The germline V gene has CDR1 MNHEY and CDR2 SMNVEV (reference sequence). The CDR3 is made up of 15 amino acids. The CDR3 region has the DNA TGTGCCAGCAGTTTAGCGGCTAGCGGGGACGATACGCAGTATTTT. It specifies CASSLAASGDDTQYF.

This clonotype was recorded at least ten times. The CDR3 DNA sequence: TGTGCCAGCAGCGTAGGACAGGGGGGCAATCAGCCCCAGCATTTT. This gives the protein CASSVGQGGNQPQHF. The chain carries TRBV9 and TRBJ1-5; 9 bases map to TRBD1. CDR1 is SGDLS and CDR2 is YYNGEE in the germline V gene. V trimming: 0 bases; J trimming: 2 bases; junction bases outside the gene matches: 0. The CDR3 is 15 amino acids.

In its sample, this clonotype was seen many times. This sequence joins TRBV5-5 and TRBJ1-6; D not resolved. CDR1 is SGHKS and CDR2 is YYEKEE in the germline V gene (reference sequence). V was pared by 0 bases and J by 0 bases, with 7 bases between. The CDR3 is 16 amino acids. The CDR3 here is CASSLDSVSYNSPLHF. The DNA for the CDR3 is TGTGCCAGCAGCTTGGACAGCGTCTCCTATAATTCACCCCTCCACTTT.

This clonotype was counted only a few times. The J gene is TRBJ2-7, the V gene TRBV20-1; TRBD1 might be the D (5 bases). Trimming stripped 1 base from V and 1 base from J, with 8 bases between. This CDR3 spans 13 amino acids. In germline, CDR1 is DFQATT, CDR2 SNEGSKA (reference sequence). The CDR3 protein is CSARAQGSYEQYV. CDR3 nucleotides: TGCAGTGCTAGAGCCCAGGGTTCCTACGAGCAGTACGTC.

This chain uses TRBV7-6 with TRBJ2-5, with a weak D call TRBD2 (7 bases). This CDR3 region has 16 residues. Trimming cost V 1 base and J 4 bases, with 16 bases left between them. Germline loops: CDR1 SGHVS, CDR2 FNYEAQ. The CDR3 bases are TGTGCCAGCAGCTTAGGGTGGGGGGGCGAAGGAGAGACCCAGTACTTC. The encoded protein is CASSLGWGGEGETQYF. The whole variable domain, filled in from reference TRBV7-6 and TRBJ2-5, reads GAGVSQSPRYKVTKRGQDVALRCDPISGHVSLYWYRQALGQGPEFLTYFNYEAQQDKSGLPNDRFSAERPEGSISTLTIQRTEQRDSAMYRCASSLGWGGEGETQYFGPGTRLLVL.